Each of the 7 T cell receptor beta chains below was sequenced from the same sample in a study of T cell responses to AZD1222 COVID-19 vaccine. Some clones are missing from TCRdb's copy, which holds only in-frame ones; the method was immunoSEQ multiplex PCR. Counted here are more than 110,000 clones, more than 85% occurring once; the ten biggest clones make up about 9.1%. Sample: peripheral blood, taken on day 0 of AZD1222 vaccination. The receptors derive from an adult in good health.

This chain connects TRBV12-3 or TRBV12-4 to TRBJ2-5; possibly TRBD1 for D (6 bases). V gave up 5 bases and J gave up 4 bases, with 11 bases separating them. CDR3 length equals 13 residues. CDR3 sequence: CASSSRGRETQYF. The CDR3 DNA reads TGTGCCAGCAGTAGCAGGGGACGAGAGACCCAGTACTTC.

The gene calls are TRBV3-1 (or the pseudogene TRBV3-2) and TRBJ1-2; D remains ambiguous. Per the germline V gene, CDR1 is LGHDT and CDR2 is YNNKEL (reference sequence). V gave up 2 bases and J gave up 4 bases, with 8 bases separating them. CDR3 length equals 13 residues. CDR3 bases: TGTGCCAGCAGCCAATCAGCCATCTATGGCTACACCTTC. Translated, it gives CASSQSAIYGYTF.

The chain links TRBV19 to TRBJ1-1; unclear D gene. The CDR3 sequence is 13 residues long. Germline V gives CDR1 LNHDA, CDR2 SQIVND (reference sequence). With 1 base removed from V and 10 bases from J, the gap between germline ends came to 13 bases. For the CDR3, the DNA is TGTGCCAGTAGTATAGTGGAGGCCTACGGAGCTTTCTTT. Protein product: CASSIVEAYGAFF. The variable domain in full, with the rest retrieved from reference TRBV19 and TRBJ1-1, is DGGITQSPKYLFRKEGQNVTLSCEQNLNHDAMYWYRQDPGQGLRLIYYSQIVNDFQKGDIAEGYSVSREKKESFPLTVTSAQKNPTAFYLCASSIVEAYGAFFGQGTRLTVV.

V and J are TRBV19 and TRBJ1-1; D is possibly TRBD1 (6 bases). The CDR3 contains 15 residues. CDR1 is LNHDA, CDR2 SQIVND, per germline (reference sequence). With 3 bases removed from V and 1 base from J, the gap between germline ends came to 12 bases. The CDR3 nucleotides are TGTGCCAGTAGTATCTCGACAGGACCGAACACTGAAGCTTTCTTT. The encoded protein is CASSISTGPNTEAFF.

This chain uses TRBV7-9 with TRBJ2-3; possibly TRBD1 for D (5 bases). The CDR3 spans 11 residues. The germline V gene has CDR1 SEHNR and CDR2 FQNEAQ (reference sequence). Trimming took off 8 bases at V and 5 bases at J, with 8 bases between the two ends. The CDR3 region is CASVQGDTQYF. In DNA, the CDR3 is TGTGCCAGCGTCCAGGGAGATACGCAGTATTTT.

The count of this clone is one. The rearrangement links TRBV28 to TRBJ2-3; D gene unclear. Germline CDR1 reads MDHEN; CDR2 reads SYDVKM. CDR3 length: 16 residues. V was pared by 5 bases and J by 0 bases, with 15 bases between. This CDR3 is CASSAYGRSSTDTQYF. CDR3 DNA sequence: TGTGCCAGCAGTGCTTATGGGCGCTCTAGCACAGATACGCAGTATTTT.

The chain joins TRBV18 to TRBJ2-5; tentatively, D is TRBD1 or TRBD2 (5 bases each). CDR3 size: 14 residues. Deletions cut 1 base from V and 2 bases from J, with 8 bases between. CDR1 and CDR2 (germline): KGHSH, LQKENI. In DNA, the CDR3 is TGTGCCAGCTCACCACGGGGGACGCAAGAGACCCAGTACTTC. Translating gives CASSPRGTQETQYF.